This is a list of T cell receptor beta chains from one sample in a study of shared clonotypes between healthy human individuals. TCRdb keeps only in-frame clones here, not all; method: immunoSEQ multiplex PCR. The table lists over a million clones, 95% to 99% of them singletons, with about 0.45% in the top ten. The specimen was naive CD4+ T cells sorted from blood. These receptors were collected from a man younger than 45 in good health. Each CDR3 is given with its conserved first and last residue. D genes are given only for firm matches. The size of a clone is reported for some rows only, either as once, few or many, or as a class for expanded clones.

TGCAGCTCTAATGGCGCGAGTTCGGAGACCCAGTACTTC CSSNGASSETQYF TRBJ2-5 NA TRBV29-1 NA
TGTGCCATCAGTGAAGGGACAGGGGGGGAGCAGTACTTC CAISEGTGGEQYF TRBJ2-7 NA TRBV10-3 TRBD1
TGTGCCAGCAGCTGGGGACTAGCGGGAGAGTACTACAATGAGCAGTTCTTC CASSWGLAGEYYNEQFF TRBJ2-1 NA TRBV11-2 TRBD2
TGCGCCAGCAGCCCGGGACTAGCGGTTCCTAGCTCCTACGAGCAGTACTTC CASSPGLAVPSSYEQYF TRBJ2-7 NA TRBV5-1 TRBD2
TGTGCCAGCAGCCTCCTCCCCTCAAACGTTCGCGATGGCTACACCTTC CASSLLPSNVRDGYTF TRBJ1-2 NA TRBV7-9 NA
TGTGCCAGCTCACCGATAATGACAGGGAGGGGAGATACGCAGTATTTT CASSPIMTGRGDTQYF TRBJ2-3 NA TRBV18 NA
TGTGCCAGCAGCCCCCCCACAGATACGCAGTATTTT CASSPPTDTQYF TRBJ2-3 NA TRBV7-7 NA
TGCAGCGTTGAAGGGCCGGGACTCACTGAAGCTTTCTTT CSVEGPGLTEAFF TRBJ1-1 NA TRBV29-1 NA
TGTGCCAGTAGTATACTAGCGGGAGGCCCCGGGGAGCTGTTTTTT CASSILAGGPGELFF TRBJ2-2 NA TRBV19 TRBD2
TGTGCCAGCAGTTTAAAGGCCGGGGAGCTGTTTTTT CASSLKAGELFF TRBJ2-2 once TRBV28 NA
TGTGCCAGCAGCTTAGCTAGCGGGAGCCACAATGAGCAGTTCTTC CASSLASGSHNEQFF TRBJ2-1 once TRBV11-1 TRBD2
TGTGCCAGCAGTTACTCTGGACTCCTCACAGATACGCAGTATTTT CASSYSGLLTDTQYF TRBJ2-3 NA TRBV6-5 NA
TGTGCCAGCAGCCGGAGCGGGAGGGTAGGGAATGAGCAGTTCTTC CASSRSGRVGNEQFF TRBJ2-1 NA TRBV28 TRBD2
TGCGCCAGCAGCTCCTTACCCCGGGGGACGTCCTACGAGCAGTACTTC CASSSLPRGTSYEQYF TRBJ2-7 NA TRBV5-1 NA
TGTGCCAGCAGAGAGGGACAGGCCCATGCTTCACCGTACTTC CASREGQAHASPYF TRBJ2-7 NA TRBV2 TRBD1
TGCGCCAGCAGCCCGGGGGGGAACTATGGCTACACCTTC CASSPGGNYGYTF TRBJ1-2 NA TRBV5-1 NA
TGTGCCAGCAGTTCTGAGGGATACGAGCAGTACTTC CASSSEGYEQYF TRBJ2-7 NA TRBV28 NA
TGTGCCAGCAGTTTGTTCCCGGGACAGGGGGATGCGGAGACCCAGTACTTC CASSLFPGQGDAETQYF TRBJ2-5 NA TRBV25-1 TRBD1
TGCGCCAGCAGCTACCGGGACAGGGGGGACTACGAGCAGTACTTC CASSYRDRGDYEQYF TRBJ2-7 NA TRBV5-1 TRBD1
TGTGCCAGCAGACGAGGACTAGCGGGTCCCTACGAGCAGTACTTC CASRRGLAGPYEQYF TRBJ2-7 NA TRBV6-5 TRBD2
TGTGCCACCAGCAGGCAACTATACAGCCCGTTTAGGGATCAGCCCCAGCATTTT CATSRQLYSPFRDQPQHF TRBJ1-5 NA TRBV15 NA
TGTGCCAGCAGTGAAGGAGGAGGGAGTACCCCCTACGAGCAGTACTTC CASSEGGGSTPYEQYF TRBJ2-7 NA TRBV6-1 NA
TGTGCCAGCAGCTTAGTCGGGAACACCGGGGAGCTGTTTTTT CASSLVGNTGELFF TRBJ2-2 NA TRBV7-6 NA
TGTGCCAGCAGTTCTCCCCCGGGACAGGCCTCTGGAAACACCATATATTTT CASSSPPGQASGNTIYF TRBJ1-3 NA TRBV28 TRBD1
TGCGCCAGCACCAACCGAGGGGGACCGACCTACGAGCAGTACTTC CASTNRGGPTYEQYF TRBJ2-7 NA TRBV5-1 NA
TGTGCAAGTCGCTCGCCAGGCCGACAGGGAACTGGCGAGCAGTACTTC CASRSPGRQGTGEQYF TRBJ2-7 NA TRBV12-2 NA
TGTGCCAGCAGTGCCATGAACACTGAAGCTTTCTTT CASSAMNTEAFF TRBJ1-1 NA TRBV28 NA
TGTGCCAGCAGCTTCTCGCCTGATGGGCCCCAGCATTTT CASSFSPDGPQHF TRBJ1-5 NA TRBV5-4 NA